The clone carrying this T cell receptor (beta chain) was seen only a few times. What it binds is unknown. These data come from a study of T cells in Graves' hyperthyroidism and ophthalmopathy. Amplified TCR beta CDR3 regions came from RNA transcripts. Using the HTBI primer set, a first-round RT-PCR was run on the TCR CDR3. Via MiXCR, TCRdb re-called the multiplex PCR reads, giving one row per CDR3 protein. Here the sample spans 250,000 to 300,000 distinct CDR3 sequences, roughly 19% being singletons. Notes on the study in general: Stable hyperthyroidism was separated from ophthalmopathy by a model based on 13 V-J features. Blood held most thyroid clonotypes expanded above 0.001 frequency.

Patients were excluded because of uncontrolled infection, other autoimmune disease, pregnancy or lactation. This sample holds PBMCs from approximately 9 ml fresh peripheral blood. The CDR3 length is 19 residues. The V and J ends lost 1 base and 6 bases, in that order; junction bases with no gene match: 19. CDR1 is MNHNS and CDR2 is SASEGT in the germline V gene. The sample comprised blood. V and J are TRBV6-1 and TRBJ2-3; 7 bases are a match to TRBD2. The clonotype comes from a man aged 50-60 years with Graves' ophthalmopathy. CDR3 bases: TGTGCCAGCAGTGAAGGGGGCGGGGGAGGGAGCATCTTTGCGGATACGCAGTATTTT. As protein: CASSEGGGGGSIFADTQYF.